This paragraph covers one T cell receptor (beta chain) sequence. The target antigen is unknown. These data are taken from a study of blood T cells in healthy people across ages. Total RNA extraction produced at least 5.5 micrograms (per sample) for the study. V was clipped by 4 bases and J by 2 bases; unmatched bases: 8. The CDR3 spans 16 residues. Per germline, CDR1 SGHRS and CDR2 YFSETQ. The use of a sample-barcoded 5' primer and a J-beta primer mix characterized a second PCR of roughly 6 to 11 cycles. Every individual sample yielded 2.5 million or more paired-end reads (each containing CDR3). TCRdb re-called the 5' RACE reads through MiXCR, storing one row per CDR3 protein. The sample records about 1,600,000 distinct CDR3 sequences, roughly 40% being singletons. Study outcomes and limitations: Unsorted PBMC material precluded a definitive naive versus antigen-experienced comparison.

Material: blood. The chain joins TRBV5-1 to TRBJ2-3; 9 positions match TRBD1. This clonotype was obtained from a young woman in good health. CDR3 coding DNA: TGCGCCAGCAGCCTGGGGACAGGGAGGGCCACAGATACGCAGTATTTT. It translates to CASSLGTGRATDTQYF.